This T cell receptor (beta chain) comes out of a study of shared clonotypes between healthy human individuals. Study-level background: Contributing individuals were a couple of females and a few males aged 18 to 49. Findings and limits, study-wide: A limitation of the genetic and exposure-history diversity represented arose from few donors.

A deep-level run was used for the assay. Produced via immunoSEQ multiplex PCR; TCRdb's table is partial and in-frame only. The sample has about 520,000 clones, around 95% seen once. On this clone: Antigen: not known.

The germline gives CDR1 SGHNT, CDR2 YYREEE (reference sequence). There are 16 residues in the CDR3. Trimming removed 4 bases from V and 5 bases from J; junction bases left unmatched: 13. The chain is built from TRBV5-4 and TRBJ1-1; TRBD1 matches at 8 bases. The TCR originated in a woman in her twenties or thirties in good health. Sequencing input: naive CD4+ T cells sorted from blood. Subset noted: CD45RA+ positively selected. The CDR3 is CASSLGQGPLGTEAFF. The DNA of the CDR3 is TGTGCCAGCAGCCTCGGACAGGGACCCTTGGGAACTGAAGCTTTCTTT.